This is a list of T cell receptor beta chains from one sample in a study of T cell responses to AZD1222 COVID-19 vaccine. Assay: immunoSEQ multiplex PCR; the TCRdb copy retains only in-frame clones and omits some. This sample has about 120,000 clones, with 88% found just once. The sequencing used peripheral blood, collected on day 0 of AZD1222 vaccination. The source of these receptors is an adult in good health. CDR3s include the opening cysteine and the closing phenylalanine or tryptophan. D genes are given only for firm matches.

TRBV14	TRBD1	TRBJ1-1	CASSQRTGGLTEAFF	TGTGCCAGCAGCCAGAGGACAGGGGGCCTCACTGAAGCTTTCTTT
TRBV6-1	TRBD1	TRBJ2-1	CASSELGTGFVEQFF	TGTGCCAGCAGTGAGTTGGGGACAGGGTTTGTCGAGCAGTTCTTC
TRBV2	.	TRBJ1-1	CASSVIGPWTEAFF	TGTGCCAGCAGTGTTATTGGACCTTGGACTGAAGCTTTCTTT
TRBV27	.	TRBJ2-3	CASREWDTQYF	TGTGCCAGCCGGGAGTGGGATACGCAGTATTTT
TRBV7-9	TRBD2	TRBJ2-1	CASSLTIAGFSYNEQFF	TGTGCCAGCAGCCTTACTATAGCGGGGTTCTCCTACAATGAGCAGTTCTTC
TRBV2	TRBD1	TRBJ2-7	CASDSGTGKSEQYF	TGTGCCAGCGATTCGGGGACAGGGAAAAGCGAGCAGTACTTC
TRBV6-2/TRBV6-3	TRBD2	TRBJ2-7	CASSSPMVAGWYEQYF	TGTGCCAGCAGTTCCCCCATGGTAGCGGGATGGTACGAGCAGTACTTC
TRBV27	.	TRBJ1-1	CASSFGDTEAFF	TGTGCCAGCAGTTTTGGGGACACTGAAGCTTTCTTT
TRBV19	.	TRBJ1-4	CASSISGEEKLFF	TGTGCCAGTAGTATCTCAGGGGAGGAAAAACTGTTTTTT
TRBV6-5	.	TRBJ1-3	CASRPTGSGNTIYF	TGTGCCAGCAGGCCAACAGGGTCTGGAAACACCATATATTTT
TRBV25-1	.	TRBJ1-2	CATGGGRAGYTF	TGTGCCACCGGGGGGGGGAGAGCTGGCTACACCTTC